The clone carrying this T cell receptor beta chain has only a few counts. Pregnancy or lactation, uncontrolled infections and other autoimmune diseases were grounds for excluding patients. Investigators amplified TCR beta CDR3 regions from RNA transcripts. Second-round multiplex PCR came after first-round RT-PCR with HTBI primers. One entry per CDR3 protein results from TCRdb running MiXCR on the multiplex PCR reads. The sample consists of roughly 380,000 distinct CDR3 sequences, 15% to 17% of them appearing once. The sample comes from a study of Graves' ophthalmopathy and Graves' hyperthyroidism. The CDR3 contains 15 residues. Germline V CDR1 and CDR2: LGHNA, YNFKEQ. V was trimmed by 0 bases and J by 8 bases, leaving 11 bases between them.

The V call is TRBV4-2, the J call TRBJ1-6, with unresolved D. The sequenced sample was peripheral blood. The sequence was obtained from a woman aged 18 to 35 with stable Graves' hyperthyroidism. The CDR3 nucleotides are TGTGCCAGCAGCCAAGAGCTACAGCAGCATTCACCCCTCCACTTT. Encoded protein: CASSQELQQHSPLHF.